This T cell receptor (beta chain) came from a study of response to subunit inactivated influenza vaccine. Per germline, CDR1 LGHNA and CDR2 YNFKEQ. The CDR3 is 16 amino acids. V was clipped by 0 bases and J by 6 bases; unmatched bases: 6. TCRdb analysed the RT-PCR reads with MiXCR anew, one entry per CDR3 protein. The sample comprises some 550,000 distinct CDR3 sequences, roughly a quarter of which are singletons, and 2.5% to 3% rests with the top ten. The same data also contributed to another study, on T cells expressing NK-cell markers. From that second work: Synthesis of TCR beta cDNA relied on 5'RACE template switching carrying UMIs.

V and J are TRBV4-2 and TRBJ2-1; 9 nucleotides align to TRBD2. The sequences come from CD4+ T cells sorted from PBMCs, collected 12 days after vaccination. This TCR came from a man in his fifties who received an inactivated influenza vaccine. The CDR3 nucleotides are TGTGCCAGCAGCCAAGAAGGGCTAGCGGGAATCAATGAGCAGTTCTTC. This codes for CASSQEGLAGINEQFF.